This passage covers 23 T cell receptor beta chains from one sample sequenced in a study of shared clonotypes between healthy human individuals. Data came from immunoSEQ multiplex PCR; TCRdb stores just in-frame clones and leaves some out. Found here are some 1,100,000 clones, around 82% of them singletons; the top ten hold 0.5% to 0.6%. Sequencing was performed on memory CD4+ T cells from PBMCs. Subset: CD45RA-negative fraction. These receptors all come from a young man in good health. Some clones in this sample may be carry-over from other donors' samples.

This clone was seen a few times. The chain is built from TRBV5-5 and TRBJ2-7, with 7 bases lining up with TRBD1. CDR3 length: 14 amino acids. Trimming removed 4 bases from V and 4 bases from J; junction bases left unmatched: 8. Looked up from germline, CDR1 is SGHKS and CDR2 is YYEKEE (reference sequence). The CDR3 coding sequence is TGTGCCAGCAGCAGAGACAGGGACCCTTACGAGCAGTACTTC. Translated: CASSRDRDPYEQYF.

The J gene is TRBJ2-6, the V gene TRBV7-8; 7 positions match TRBD2. CDR1 SGHVS and CDR2 FQNEAQ come from the germline V gene. V dropped 5 bases and J dropped 3; count of bases not matched to a gene: 4. The CDR3 covers 15 residues. The CDR3 bases are TGTGCCAGCAGCCGAGGGAGGGTTGGGGCCAACGTCCTGACTTTC. Protein: CASSRGRVGANVLTF.

V usage is TRBV9 and J usage is TRBJ2-2; 7 bases fit TRBD1. The CDR3 sequence is 15 residues long. The germline gives CDR1 SGDLS, CDR2 YYNGEE. Unmatched junction bases numbered 7, after V lost 4 bases and J lost 4 bases. Written as DNA, the CDR3 is TGTGCCAGCAGCCCAATCCCAGGGGGCACCGGGGAGCTGTTTTTT. Amino acids: CASSPIPGGTGELFF.

This clone was picked up one time. The chain links TRBV6-5 to TRBJ2-1; possible D gene TRBD2, 6 bases. V lost 5 bases, J lost 9 bases, and 8 bases lay in between. Per germline, CDR1 MNHEY and CDR2 SVGAGI. This CDR3 is built from 11 residues. The CDR3 region has the DNA TGTGCCAGCAGTCGACTAGGTGAGCAGTTCTTC. This codes for CASSRLGEQFF.

This clone was observed a few times. The chain recombines TRBV7-6 with TRBJ1-3; no definite D call. The CDR3 is 14 amino acids. In germline, CDR1 is SGHVS, CDR2 FNYEAQ. The V end lost 6 bases, the J end lost 2 bases, and 11 bases lay between the germline ends. The CDR3 spells CASSQQLPGNTIYF. In DNA, the CDR3 is TGTGCCAGCAGTCAACAGCTCCCTGGAAACACCATATATTTT. Together with reference TRBV7-6 and TRBJ1-3, the CDR3 gives the full variable domain: GAGVSQSPRYKVTKRGQDVALRCDPISGHVSLYWYRQALGQGPEFLTYFNYEAQQDKSGLPNDRFSAERPEGSISTLTIQRTEQRDSAMYRCASSQQLPGNTIYFGEGSWLTVV.

The chain combines TRBV11-2 with TRBJ2-7; TRBD1 is a possible D gene (6 bases). The CDR3 is made up of 14 amino acids. Germline V gene sequence: CDR1 SGHAT, CDR2 FQNNGV. Trimming took off 6 bases at V and 3 bases at J, with 15 bases between the two ends. CDR3 sequence reads: CASSPRDKYYEQYF. Here the CDR3 DNA reads TGTGCCAGCAGTCCCCGGGACAAGTACTACGAGCAGTACTTC.

V usage is TRBV19 and J usage is TRBJ1-2; D gene uncertain. The CDR3 loop spans 14 amino acids. Trimming stripped 3 bases from V and 7 bases from J, with 15 bases between. Germline lookup yields CDR1 LNHDA and CDR2 SQIVND (reference sequence). The CDR3 is CASSIQPPVGGYTF. In nucleotides, the CDR3 is TGTGCCAGTAGTATTCAGCCCCCCGTGGGTGGCTACACCTTC.

The chain combines TRBV7-3 with TRBJ1-2; 8 bases map to TRBD1. Trimming at V came to 4 bases and at J to 11 bases, leaving 12 bases not matched to a gene. The germline gives CDR1 SGHTA, CDR2 FQGTGA. CDR3 size: 14 residues. CDR3 region: CASSSTGTGQGYTF. CDR3 nucleotide sequence: TGTGCCAGCAGCTCCACCGGGACAGGACAGGGATACACCTTC.

The chain carries TRBV30 and TRBJ1-1; D remains ambiguous. This CDR3 contains 13 residues. CDR1 is GTSNPN and CDR2 is SVGIG in the germline V gene (reference sequence). Trimming left V 6 bases short and J 1 base short, with 12 bases between. The CDR3: CACKLEENTEAFF. The DNA for the CDR3 is TGTGCCTGTAAGTTGGAGGAGAACACTGAAGCTTTCTTT.

The chain employs TRBV2 and TRBJ2-7, with D perhaps TRBD1 (6 bases). V was cut by 9 bases and J by 6 bases, with 21 bases left in between. This CDR3 comprises 14 residues. Germline assignment: CDR1 SNHLY and CDR2 FYNNEI. The CDR3 protein is CARADLTGSGEQYF. In DNA form, the CDR3 reads TGTGCCAGAGCAGATCTCACAGGGAGTGGCGAGCAGTACTTC.

V gene TRBV5-8 combines with J gene TRBJ1-4, with D possibly being TRBD1 (5 bases). Germline loops: CDR1 SGHTS, CDR2 YDEGEE. The CDR3 is 16 amino acids. Trimming cost V 4 bases and J 7 bases, with 20 bases left between them. The DNA for the CDR3 is TGTGCCAGCAGCCCATGGTGGGACTCGAGGGGTGAAAAACTGTTTTTT. It codes for CASSPWWDSRGEKLFF.

V and J are TRBV19 and TRBJ1-2; weak D call: TRBD1 (5 bases). The CDR3 covers 15 residues. In germline, CDR1 is LNHDA, CDR2 SQIVND (reference sequence). Trimming cost V 4 bases and J 3 bases, with 15 bases left between them. The CDR3 DNA follows: TGTGCCAGTAGTAACCCCAGGGATACGGACTATGGCTACACCTTC. Translated: CASSNPRDTDYGYTF.

The chain combines TRBV5-1 with TRBJ2-5; 9 bases match TRBD2. Unmatched junction bases numbered 8, after V lost 0 bases and J lost 5 bases. The length of the CDR3 is 16 residues. The V gene's germline CDR1 is SGHRS and CDR2 YFSETQ. CDR3 in amino acids: CASSLDGGRAGETQYF. CDR3 DNA: TGCGCCAGCAGCTTGGACGGCGGGAGGGCCGGGGAGACCCAGTACTTC.

With regard to this clone: A much more abundant neighbour one base away suggests this may be a read error. Distinct nucleotide sequences in the sample also encode this CDR3. The rearrangement uses TRBV28 and TRBJ1-4; TRBD1 aligns across 9 bases. This CDR3 comprises 15 residues. In germline, CDR1 is MDHEN, CDR2 SYDVKM. The ends lost 4 bases at V and 8 bases at J; junction bases unmatched: 8. The CDR3 DNA follows: TGTGCCAGCAGTTCCCCCGGGACAGGGAACGAAAAACTGTTTTTT. Translated, it gives CASSSPGTGNEKLFF.

The V gene is TRBV7-9, the J gene TRBJ2-1; 10 bases agree with TRBD2. The length of the CDR3 is 16 residues. Germline loops: CDR1 SEHNR, CDR2 FQNEAQ (reference sequence). After removal of 4 bases from V and 5 bases from J, the junction contained 8 bases not matched to a gene. The CDR3 loop reads CASSSSTSGPNNEQFF. The CDR3 DNA reads as TGTGCCAGCAGCTCTTCGACTAGCGGGCCCAACAATGAGCAGTTCTTC.

The chain carries TRBV5-4 and TRBJ1-2; 8 bases are shared with TRBD1. With V trimmed by 5 bases and J by 3 bases, 12 bases remained unmatched. Germline loops: CDR1 SGHNT, CDR2 YYREEE (reference sequence). CDR3 length: 16 residues. CDR3 DNA: TGTGCCAGCAGTGTTGGGGCAGGACAGGGCCACTATGGCTACACCTTC. Its protein product is CASSVGAGQGHYGYTF.

The J gene is TRBJ2-7, the V gene TRBV5-8; D is uncertain. The CDR3 extends over 14 amino acids. Trimming cost V 4 bases and J 2 bases, with 13 bases left between them. CDR1 and CDR2 (germline): SGHTS, YDEGEE. The DNA of the CDR3 is TGTGCCAGCAGCCCTTTAGAGCCCACCTACGAGCAGTACTTC. It translates to CASSPLEPTYEQYF.

The chain links TRBV5-4 to TRBJ2-3; D remains ambiguous. CDR3 length equals 14 residues. The V end lost 4 bases, the J end lost 0 bases, and 9 bases lay between the germline ends. Germline V gives CDR1 SGHNT, CDR2 YYREEE (reference sequence). As DNA, the CDR3 is TGTGCCAGCAGCCCCTTCTCTAGCACAGATACGCAGTATTTT. Amino acid sequence: CASSPFSSTDTQYF.

The chain is built from TRBV28 and TRBJ2-3; D might be TRBD2 (6 bases). The germline V gene has CDR1 MDHEN and CDR2 SYDVKM. V was shortened by 2 bases and J by 2 bases, with 14 bases between the two germline ends. This CDR3 spans 16 amino acids. DNA for the CDR3: TGTGCCAGCAGTTTAGGTCCGGGGGTTAACACAGATACGCAGTATTTT. Protein product: CASSLGPGVNTDTQYF.

V is TRBV11-2 and J is TRBJ2-7, with no clear D. The CDR3 is made up of 12 amino acids. Germline CDR1 reads SGHAT; CDR2 reads FQNNGV. Trimming stripped 1 base from V and 6 bases from J, with 7 bases between. The CDR3 spells CASSLGRIEQYF. The CDR3 DNA is TGTGCCAGCAGCTTAGGACGGATCGAGCAGTACTTC.

V gene TRBV7-2 combines with J gene TRBJ1-5, with no clear D. Germline V gives CDR1 SGHTA, CDR2 FQGNSA. This CDR3 is 14 amino acids long. V was pared by 5 bases and J by 1 base, with 9 bases between. The CDR3 sequence is CASSPTQSNQPQHF. In DNA form, the CDR3 reads TGTGCCAGCAGCCCCACACAAAGCAATCAGCCCCAGCATTTT.

The V gene is TRBV28, the J gene TRBJ1-1, with D uncertain. The germline V gene has CDR1 MDHEN and CDR2 SYDVKM. This CDR3 is built from 15 residues. Trimming cost V 6 bases and J 4 bases, with 18 bases left between them. CDR3 bases: TGTGCCAGCAGCCCGAACCGGGGATGGGGCACTGAAGCTTTCTTT. This codes for CASSPNRGWGTEAFF.

The V gene is TRBV18, the J gene TRBJ1-1; a weak D match, TRBD1 (5 bases). Trimming removed 0 bases from V and 11 bases from J, with 13 bases in between. The CDR3 has 13 residues. Germline V gene data show CDR1 as KGHSH and CDR2 as LQKENI. CDR3 protein: CASSPPPGGVAFF. CDR3 nucleotide sequence: TGTGCCAGCTCACCACCGCCCGGGGGGGTGGCTTTCTTT. The whole variable domain, filled in from reference TRBV18 and TRBJ1-1, reads NAGVMQNPRHLVRRRGQEARLRCSPMKGHSHVYWYRQLPEEGLKFMVYLQKENIIDESGMPKERFSAEFPKEGPSILRIQQVVRGDSAAYFCASSPPPGGVAFFGQGTRLTVV.